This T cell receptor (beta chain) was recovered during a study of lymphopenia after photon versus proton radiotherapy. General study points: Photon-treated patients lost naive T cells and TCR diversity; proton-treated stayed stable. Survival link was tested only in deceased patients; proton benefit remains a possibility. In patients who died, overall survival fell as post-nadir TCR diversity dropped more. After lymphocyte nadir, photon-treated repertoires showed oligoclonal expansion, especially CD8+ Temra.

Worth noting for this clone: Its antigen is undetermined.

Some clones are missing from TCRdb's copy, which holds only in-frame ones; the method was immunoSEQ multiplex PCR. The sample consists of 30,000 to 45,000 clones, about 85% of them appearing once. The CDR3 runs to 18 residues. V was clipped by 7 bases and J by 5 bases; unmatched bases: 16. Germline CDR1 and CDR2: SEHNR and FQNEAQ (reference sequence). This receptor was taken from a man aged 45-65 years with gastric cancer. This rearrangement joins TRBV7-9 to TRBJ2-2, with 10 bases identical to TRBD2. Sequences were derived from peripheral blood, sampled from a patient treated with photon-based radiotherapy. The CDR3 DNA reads TGTGCCAGCATCTTGGGTCCAAGCGGGAGGGCCCGAACCGGGGAGCTGTTTTTT. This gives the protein CASILGPSGRARTGELFF.